The 31 T cell receptor beta chains presented below share a single source sample, sequenced in a study of T cells after posttransplantation cyclophosphamide. The method was immunoSEQ multiplex PCR; TCRdb's version includes in-frame clones alone and lacks a portion of them. The table shows fewer than 7,000 clones, with roughly 79% occurring only once. Source material: memory CD4+ T cells sorted from blood. Receptor source: a woman aged 45-59 years in good health and a related stem cell transplant donor.

V gene TRBV19 combines with J gene TRBJ2-7; a possible D gene is TRBD2 (6 bases). V dropped 3 bases and J dropped 10 bases, with 22 bases sitting between them. This CDR3 has 15 residues. CDR1 is LNHDA, CDR2 SQIVND, per germline (reference sequence). The CDR3 here is CASSITGTRSSLQYF. DNA of the CDR3: TGTGCCAGTAGTATTACCGGGACTCGGTCCTCCTTACAGTACTTC.

The chain is built from TRBV19 and TRBJ1-1; D gene unclear. Trimming pared 7 bases from V and 4 bases from J, leaving 7 bases between. The CDR3 covers 11 residues. CDR1 and CDR2 from the germline V gene are LNHDA and SQIVND (reference sequence). The CDR3, as DNA: TGTGCCAGTACTTGGGCCACTGAAGCTTTCTTT. It yields the protein CASTWATEAFF.

The V call is TRBV28, the J call TRBJ2-7; 7 bases fit TRBD1. V lost 8 bases and J lost 3; bases outside the gene matches: 10. Germline V lookup: CDR1 MDHEN, CDR2 SYDVKM. The CDR3 is 14 amino acids. This chain's CDR3 is CASGQQGPNYEQYF. As DNA, the CDR3 is TGTGCCAGCGGCCAACAGGGGCCCAACTACGAGCAGTACTTC. Full variable domain (outside the CDR3, taken from reference TRBV28 and TRBJ2-7): DVKVTQSSRYLVKRTGEKVFLECVQDMDHENMFWYRQDPGLGLRLIYFSYDVKMKEKGDIPEGYSVSREKKERFSLILESASTNQTSMYLCASGQQGPNYEQYFGPGTRLTVT.

The V and J genes are TRBV2 and TRBJ2-1; the D gene is possibly TRBD2 (6 bases). CDR1 is SNHLY, CDR2 FYNNEI, per germline. V was clipped by 0 bases and J by 2 bases, with 8 bases between them. This CDR3 contains 15 residues. The chain's CDR3 is CASSEAGRTYNEQFF. CDR3 nucleotides: TGTGCCAGCAGTGAAGCCGGGAGAACCTACAATGAGCAGTTCTTC.

This clone has a single count. V is TRBV5-6 and J is TRBJ2-5; 8 bases align to TRBD1. The DNA end favors TRBJ2-7, so the J call may be wrong. CDR3 length: 15 residues. Germline CDR1 and CDR2: SGHDT and YYEEEE. For the CDR3, the DNA is TGTGCCAGCAGCTCGAGGGACAGGATTTCCTACGAGCAGTACTTC. Amino acid sequence: CASSSRDRISYEQYF.

The chain recombines TRBV18 with TRBJ2-3; 7 bases are shared with TRBD2. This CDR3 has 14 residues. Germline-derived CDR1 and CDR2 are KGHSH and LQKENI. V shed 0 bases and J 5 bases; nucleotides not matched to a gene: 2. The CDR3: CASSPPSGIDTQYF. The CDR3 coding sequence is TGTGCCAGCTCACCACCCAGCGGGATAGATACGCAGTATTTT.

In its sample, this clone was seen a few times. J is TRBJ2-7 and V is TRBV9; 8 nucleotides align to TRBD2. Germline V gives CDR1 SGDLS, CDR2 YYNGEE. The trim removed 7 bases at V and 0 bases at J, leaving 12 bases unmatched. This CDR3 has 16 residues. CDR3 protein: CASPSLAGGSSYEQYF. The DNA for the CDR3 is TGTGCCAGCCCCTCCCTCGCGGGGGGTAGCTCCTACGAGCAGTACTTC. The entire variable domain, with the rest obtained from reference TRBV9 and TRBJ2-7, is as follows: DSGVTQTPKHLITATGQRVTLRCSPRSGDLSVYWYQQSLDQGLQFLIQYYNGEERAKGNILERFSAQQFPDLHSELNLSSLELGDSALYFCASPSLAGGSSYEQYFGPGTRLTVT.

The rearrangement joins TRBV11-2 to TRBJ2-1; tentative D call: TRBD1 (6 bases). V shed 6 bases and J shed 12 bases, with 15 bases lying between them. Germline CDR1 reads SGHAT; CDR2 reads FQNNGV. The CDR3 sequence is 12 residues long. The CDR3 region has the DNA TGTGCCAGCAGAGATTTCCAGGGGACGCAGTTCTTC. Encoded protein: CASRDFQGTQFF.

This chain joins TRBV30 and TRBJ2-2, with no clear D. Germline V gene sequence: CDR1 GTSNPN, CDR2 SVGIG (reference sequence). The V gene lost 1 base and the J gene lost 6 bases, with 3 bases spanning the gap. This CDR3 spans 11 amino acids. Here the CDR3 reads CAWSAAGELFF. The CDR3 coding sequence is TGTGCCTGGAGTGCCGCCGGGGAGCTGTTTTTT.

The CDR3 region has the DNA TGTGCCAGCAGTTTTTCAGGGTACGAGCAGTACTTC. This sequence encodes CASSFSGYEQYF. The J gene is TRBJ2-7, the V gene TRBV6-5; perhaps TRBD1 as D (5 bases). The CDR3 length is 12 residues. Trimming took 4 bases from V and 4 from J, leaving 8 bases between them. Germline loops: CDR1 MNHEY, CDR2 SVGAGI.

This clone was counted between two and nine times. The chain recombines TRBV18 with TRBJ1-1; the D is unclear. With 4 bases removed from V and 4 bases from J, the gap between germline ends came to 7 bases. Per germline, CDR1 KGHSH and CDR2 LQKENI. This CDR3 comprises 12 residues. The DNA of the CDR3 is TGTGCCAGCTCACTTACTATCACTGAAGCTTTCTTT. Its translation: CASSLTITEAFF.

The V and J genes are TRBV28 and TRBJ2-1, with TRBD2 matching 9 bases. Germline V lookup: CDR1 MDHEN, CDR2 SYDVKM. The CDR3 is 15 amino acids. Trimming at V came to 4 bases and at J to 5 bases, leaving 6 bases not matched to a gene. The CDR3 nucleotides read TGTGCCAGCAGTTCGGGACTAGCCCCCGACAATGAGCAGTTCTTC. It codes for CASSSGLAPDNEQFF.

The chain has TRBV14 and TRBJ1-2, with 7 bases fitting TRBD1. CDR3 length: 15 amino acids. The V and J ends lost 4 bases and 2 bases, in that order; junction bases with no gene match: 7. The germline gives CDR1 SGHDN, CDR2 FVKESK. CDR3 nucleotide sequence: TGTGCCAGCAGCCCATCGGGACAGCGAAACTATGGCTACACCTTC. Protein: CASSPSGQRNYGYTF.

CDR3 region: CATPWEGKAGDTEAFF. The CDR3 coding sequence is TGTGCCACCCCCTGGGAGGGTAAGGCCGGGGACACTGAAGCTTTCTTT. V is TRBV19 and J is TRBJ1-1; D is unclear. Germline V gene data show CDR1 as LNHDA and CDR2 as SQIVND (reference sequence). V was shortened by 10 bases and J by 3 bases, with 24 bases between the two germline ends. There are 16 residues in the CDR3.

This clone was recorded once. The chain employs TRBV28 and TRBJ2-1, with a tentative D call TRBD2 (6 bases). V was trimmed by 6 bases and J by 6 bases, leaving 15 bases between them. Germline CDR1 reads MDHEN; CDR2 reads SYDVKM. CDR3 size: 14 residues. The CDR3 here is CASSWRARGNEQFF. CDR3 coding DNA: TGTGCCAGCAGCTGGAGGGCCCGGGGCAATGAGCAGTTCTTC.

The chain has TRBV6-6 and TRBJ2-3; 8 nucleotides align to TRBD2. The CDR3 is 15 residues long. The trim removed 1 base at V and 8 bases at J, leaving 8 bases unmatched. Germline CDR1 and CDR2: MNHNY and SVGAGI (reference sequence). CDR3 nucleotide sequence: TGTGCCAGCAGTTACTTCGGACTAGCCTCAGGTACGCAGTATTTT. Its translation: CASSYFGLASGTQYF.

The V gene is TRBV5-1, the J gene TRBJ2-2, with TRBD1 identical over 7 bases. There are 16 residues in the CDR3. The germline CDR1 and CDR2 sequences are SGHRS and YFSETQ. Trimming removed 0 bases from V and 3 bases from J; junction bases left unmatched: 5. CDR3 nucleotide sequence: TGCGCCAGCAGCTTGGCAGAGGGGGCGTACACCGGGGAGCTGTTTTTT. Translated, it gives CASSLAEGAYTGELFF.

The chain couples TRBV7-6 to TRBJ1-5; no clear D gene. V was clipped by 5 bases and J by 1 base, with 12 bases between them. Germline V lookup: CDR1 SGHVS, CDR2 FNYEAQ. The CDR3 sequence is 15 residues long. This chain's CDR3 is CASSPQRGSNQPQHF. The CDR3, as DNA: TGTGCCAGCAGCCCACAGCGAGGGAGCAATCAGCCCCAGCATTTT.

The chain couples TRBV5-6 to TRBJ1-1, with D possibly matching TRBD1 (5 bases). From germline, CDR1 is SGHDT and CDR2 YYEEEE. Deletions cut 4 bases from V and 2 bases from J, with 15 bases between. CDR3 length equals 15 residues. The CDR3 is CASSTNPRANTEAFF. CDR3 DNA sequence: TGTGCCAGCAGCACTAACCCCAGGGCCAACACTGAAGCTTTCTTT.

Judged by abundance, this clone is medium-sized. The CDR3 loop reads CAHGGDRGRVLFF. The CDR3 region has the DNA TGTGCCCACGGAGGGGACAGGGGAAGGGTACTGTTTTTT. V and J are TRBV30 and TRBJ1-4; 10 nucleotides agree with TRBD1. Germline values: CDR1 GTSNPN, CDR2 SVGIG (reference sequence). This CDR3 comprises 13 residues. V lost 8 bases and J lost 13; bases outside the gene matches: 13.

The chain couples TRBV5-1 to TRBJ2-1, with D tentatively TRBD1 (6 bases). Trimming removed 0 bases at V and 11 bases at J, with 15 bases between. There are 14 residues in the CDR3. Germline V gene sequence: CDR1 SGHRS, CDR2 YFSETQ. CDR3 protein: CASSLAPNREKQFF. The CDR3 DNA follows: TGCGCCAGCAGCTTGGCCCCGAACAGGGAAAAGCAGTTCTTC. Supplemented by reference TRBV5-1 and TRBJ2-1, the full variable domain reads KAGVTQTPRYLIKTRGQQVTLSCSPISGHRSVSWYQQTPGQGLQFLFEYFSETQRNKGNFPGRFSGRQFSNSRSEMNVSTLELGDSALYLCASSLAPNREKQFFGPGTRLTVL.

In this sample, this clone is medium-sized (0.01 to 0.1%). The V call is TRBV15, the J call TRBJ1-5, with unresolved D. Trimming removed 0 bases at V and 2 bases at J, with 11 bases between. Germline V gives CDR1 LNHNV, CDR2 YYDKDF (reference sequence). The CDR3 is 16 amino acids. Here the CDR3 reads CATSRDRGAGNQPQHF. In nucleotides, the CDR3 is TGTGCCACCAGCAGAGATCGGGGTGCGGGCAATCAGCCCCAGCATTTT.

The chain carries TRBV7-2 and TRBJ2-1; D is possibly TRBD2 (5 bases). The germline gives CDR1 SGHTA, CDR2 FQGNSA. Trimming took 2 bases from V and 4 from J, leaving 12 bases between them. This CDR3 region has 15 residues. The CDR3 sequence is CASSLRRSAYNEQFF. The CDR3 region has the DNA TGTGCCAGCAGCTTAAGGAGGAGCGCGTACAATGAGCAGTTCTTC.

The CDR3 nucleotides read TGTGCCAGCAGCGAATATGACAGGGGGAACACTGAAGCTTTCTTT. Translated: CASSEYDRGNTEAFF. The V gene is TRBV9, the J gene TRBJ1-1; 8 nucleotides line up with TRBD1. Looked up from germline, CDR1 is SGDLS and CDR2 is YYNGEE. This CDR3 is 15 amino acids long. The V segment lost 3 bases and the J segment 1 base; nucleotides outside the gene matches: 5.

The V gene is TRBV2, the J gene TRBJ2-1; D is perhaps TRBD1 (5 bases). The germline gives CDR1 SNHLY, CDR2 FYNNEI. V was clipped by 7 bases and J by 14 bases, with 21 bases between them. The CDR3 has 13 amino acids. The DNA for the CDR3 is TGTGCCAGCATCGGAGAGCTGGTAGGGGAAAAGTTCTTC. Protein sequence: CASIGELVGEKFF.

V and J are TRBV6-4 and TRBJ1-1, with D perhaps matching TRBD1 (5 bases). This CDR3 spans 14 amino acids. V shed 5 bases and J shed 6 bases, with 16 bases lying between them. Germline V gene data show CDR1 as MRHNA and CDR2 as SNTAGT. CDR3 in DNA: TGTGCCAGCAGTTACAGGTTCGGGAGCGCTGAAGCTTTCTTT. Its translation: CASSYRFGSAEAFF.

The chain joins TRBV5-1 to TRBJ1-1, with TRBD1 identical over 9 bases. CDR1 SGHRS and CDR2 YFSETQ come from the germline V gene. Trimming cost V 5 bases and J 5 bases; bases outside gene matches: 7. This CDR3 has 14 amino acids. CDR3: CASRPGTGRTEAFF. Written as DNA, the CDR3 is TGCGCCAGCAGACCCGGGACAGGGCGGACTGAAGCTTTCTTT.

The chain has TRBV19 and TRBJ1-1; weak D call: TRBD1 (5 bases). The V gene's germline CDR1 is LNHDA and CDR2 SQIVND (reference sequence). V lost 5 bases, J lost 2 bases, and 15 bases lay in between. This CDR3 contains 15 residues. The CDR3 loop is CASSGEGRPNTEAFF. The CDR3 nucleotides are TGTGCCAGTAGTGGGGAGGGGAGGCCTAACACTGAAGCTTTCTTT.

A few counts support this clone. In nucleotides, the CDR3 is TGTGCCAGTAGTATAGGTGTATTCGCTGGAAACACCATATATTTT. Translation: CASSIGVFAGNTIYF. The rearrangement links TRBV19 to TRBJ1-3; no clear D gene. Trimming stripped 1 base from V and 2 bases from J, with 9 bases between. This CDR3 region has 15 residues. Germline values: CDR1 LNHDA, CDR2 SQIVND (reference sequence).

This clone was observed a single time. This rearrangement joins TRBV5-6 to TRBJ2-1, with 9 bases fitting TRBD1. Germline CDR1 and CDR2: SGHDT and YYEEEE. This CDR3 has 16 residues. Losses at the gene ends were 4 bases for V and 8 bases for J; bases not matched to a gene: 13. CDR3 DNA sequence: TGTGCCAGCAGCACCATCGACAGGGGGATTAGGTATGAGCAGTTCTTC. This codes for CASSTIDRGIRYEQFF.

The J gene is TRBJ1-2, the V gene TRBV30; 7 bases map to TRBD1. Germline V lookup: CDR1 GTSNPN, CDR2 SVGIG (reference sequence). The CDR3 runs to 13 residues. After removal of 7 bases from V and 4 bases from J, the junction contained 9 bases not matched to a gene. CDR3 nucleotide sequence: TGTGCCTCTCCCCGTCGGGACAGCTATGGCTACACCTTC. Translation gives CASPRRDSYGYTF.